This TCR beta chain emerged from a study of blood T cell repertoires in COVID-19. As for the study in general: Both acute and convalescent COVID-19 samples were obtained from the United States, Italy and Spain. T cells, B-cell-depleted T cells, or PBMCs provided the cDNA or gDNA that served as material.

Produced via immunoSEQ multiplex PCR; TCRdb's table is partial and in-frame only. This table has about 160,000 clones, over 70% appearing once. Germline CDR1 reads SGHKS; CDR2 reads YYEKEE (reference sequence). The V and J ends lost 2 bases and 8 bases, in that order; junction bases with no gene match: 3. The CDR3 spans 12 residues. V is TRBV5-5 and J is TRBJ1-1, with TRBD1 matching over 7 bases. Sequencing was done on a sample of peripheral blood. The receptor was derived from a woman of 80 years or more with active or convalescent COVID-19. This CDR3 reads CASSLLGQEAFF. As DNA, the CDR3 is TGTGCCAGCAGCTTACTGGGACAGGAAGCTTTCTTT.